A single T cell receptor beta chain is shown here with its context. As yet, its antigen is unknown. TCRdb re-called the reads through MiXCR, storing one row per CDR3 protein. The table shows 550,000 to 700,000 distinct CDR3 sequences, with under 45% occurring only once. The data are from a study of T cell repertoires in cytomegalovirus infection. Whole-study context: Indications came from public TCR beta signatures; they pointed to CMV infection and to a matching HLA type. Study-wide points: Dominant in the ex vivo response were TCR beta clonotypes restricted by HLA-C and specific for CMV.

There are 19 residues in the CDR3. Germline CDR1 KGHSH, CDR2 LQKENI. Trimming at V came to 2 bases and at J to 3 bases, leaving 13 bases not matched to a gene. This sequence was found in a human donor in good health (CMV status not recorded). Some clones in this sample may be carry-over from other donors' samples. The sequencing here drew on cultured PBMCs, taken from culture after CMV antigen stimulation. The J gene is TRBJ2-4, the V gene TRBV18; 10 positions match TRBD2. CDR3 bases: TGTGCCAGCTCACCAGCTAGCGGGAGAGGTATCATGGGCAAAAACATTCAGTACTTC. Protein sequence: CASSPASGRGIMGKNIQYF.